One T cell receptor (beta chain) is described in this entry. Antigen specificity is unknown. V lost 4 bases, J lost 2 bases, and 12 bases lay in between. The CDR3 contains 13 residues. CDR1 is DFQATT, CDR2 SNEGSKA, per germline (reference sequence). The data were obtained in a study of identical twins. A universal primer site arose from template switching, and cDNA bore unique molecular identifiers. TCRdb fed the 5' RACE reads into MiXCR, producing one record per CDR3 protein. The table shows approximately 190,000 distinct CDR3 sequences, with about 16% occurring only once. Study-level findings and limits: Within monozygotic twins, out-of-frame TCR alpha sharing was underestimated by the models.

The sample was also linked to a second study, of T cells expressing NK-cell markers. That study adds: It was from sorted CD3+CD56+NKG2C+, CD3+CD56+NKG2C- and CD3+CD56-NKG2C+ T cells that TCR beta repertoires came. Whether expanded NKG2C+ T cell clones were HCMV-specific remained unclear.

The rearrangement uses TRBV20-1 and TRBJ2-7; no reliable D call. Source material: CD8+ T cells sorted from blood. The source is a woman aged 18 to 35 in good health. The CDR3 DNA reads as TGCAGTGCTACTCCGACCGATACCTACGAGCAGTACTTC. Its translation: CSATPTDTYEQYF.